This T cell receptor beta chain was identified during a study of blood T cells in healthy people across ages. General observations from the study: A roughly linear age-dependent decrease characterized TCR beta diversity per million T cells.

Together with a sample-barcoded 5' primer, a J-beta primer mix was included in a second PCR lasting about 6 to 11 cycles. TCRdb re-called the 5' RACE reads with MiXCR, one entry per CDR3 protein. This table has roughly 860,000 distinct CDR3 sequences, 55% to 65% appearing once. Of note for this clonotype: What it binds is unknown.

The CDR3 runs 15 residues. CDR1 and CDR2 from the germline V gene are SGHAT and FQNNGV. V lost 1 base, J lost 4 bases, and 5 bases stayed unmatched. Donors ranged from roughly 6 to 90 years old and were healthy Caucasians in Russia. With each sample, at least 5 micrograms of total RNA were extracted. The chain has TRBV11-2 and TRBJ2-3; TRBD1 matches at 7 bases. The TCR was taken from a man aged 25-40 years in good health. Sequencing was performed on blood. CDR3 sequence: CASSLGQGKADTQYF. As DNA, the CDR3 is TGTGCCAGCAGCTTAGGACAGGGAAAGGCAGATACGCAGTATTTT.